The clone carrying this TCR beta chain was seen at least ten times. The record originates from a study of low-dose radiotherapy and immunotherapy resistance in tumors. As for the study in general: Every two weeks patients got nivolumab 240 mg flat dose, plus ipilimumab 1 mg/kg every six weeks, intravenously.

Time point indicated: after trial treatment. Indicated treatment: LDRT plus nivolumab, ipilimumab, low-dose cyclophosphamide and aspirin (RACIN trial). Patients qualified if they had advanced solid tumors that lacked tumor-infiltrating lymphocytes. V was shortened by 1 base and J by 0 bases, with 6 bases between the two germline ends. This CDR3 spans 15 amino acids. Germline V gene sequence: CDR1 MGHDK, CDR2 SYGVNS. Priming of first-strand cDNA relied on TRAV- and TRBV-specific primers (covering alpha and beta chains). The TCRs were subjected to amplification over 20 PCR cycles employing a constant-region primer in conjunction with a V-primer adapter. In TCRdb, the reads were re-called with MiXCR into one record per CDR3 protein. The repertoire holds almost 45,000 distinct CDR3 sequences, with less than 30% as singletons.

The sequence derives from a male donor with prostate cancer. Sequencing used PBMCs, obtained after low-dose radiotherapy plus immunotherapy. The genes are TRBV25-1 and TRBJ2-2; D gene ambiguous. The CDR3 here is CASSEWQTNTGELFF. The CDR3 coding sequence is TGTGCCAGCAGTGAATGGCAGACGAACACCGGGGAGCTGTTTTTT.